This T cell receptor (beta chain) emerged from a study of T cells expressing NK-cell markers. TCRdb re-called the 5' RACE reads and shows each CDR3 protein once, DNA omitted. In all, the sample yields about 260,000 distinct CDR3 sequences. Germline V lookup: CDR1 MDHEN, CDR2 SYDVKM. The CDR3 consists of 15 residues. Material for sequencing was blood T cells: a sorted CD56 or NKG2C T cell subset, CD4+ or CD8+ T cells, or bulk PBMC T cells (not recorded which). V gene TRBV28 combines with J gene TRBJ2-1; there is no DNA to check the TCRdb D call of TRBD2. The clonotype originates from a woman between 18 and 69 years old in good health. This CDR3 is CACSPLGPTDNEQFF.